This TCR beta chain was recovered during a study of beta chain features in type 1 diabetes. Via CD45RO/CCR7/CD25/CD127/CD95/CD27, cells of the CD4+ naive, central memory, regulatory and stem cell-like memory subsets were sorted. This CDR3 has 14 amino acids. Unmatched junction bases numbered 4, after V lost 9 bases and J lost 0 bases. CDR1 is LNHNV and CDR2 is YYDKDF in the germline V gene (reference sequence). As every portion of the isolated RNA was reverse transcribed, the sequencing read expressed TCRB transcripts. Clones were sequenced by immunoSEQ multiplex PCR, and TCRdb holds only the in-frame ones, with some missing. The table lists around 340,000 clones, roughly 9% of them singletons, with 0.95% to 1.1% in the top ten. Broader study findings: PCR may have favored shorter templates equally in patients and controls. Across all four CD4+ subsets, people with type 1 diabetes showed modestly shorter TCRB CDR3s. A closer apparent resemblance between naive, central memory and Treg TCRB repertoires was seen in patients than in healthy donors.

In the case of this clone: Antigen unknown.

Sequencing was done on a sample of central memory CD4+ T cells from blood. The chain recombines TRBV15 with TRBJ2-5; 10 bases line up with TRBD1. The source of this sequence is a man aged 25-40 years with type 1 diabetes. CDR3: CATNGQGDQETQYF. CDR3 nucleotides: TGTGCCACGAACGGACAGGGGGACCAAGAGACCCAGTACTTC.